Sequencing of this T cell receptor beta chain was carried out in a study of cytomegalovirus exposure and HLA in healthy donors. General study results and limits: The classifier, whose performance was assessed in both the original and validation cohorts, reportedly diagnosed cytomegalovirus status with high specificity and sensitivity. Under in vitro conditions, three CMV-associated chains were confirmed as specific for CMV antigens. Rare TCR sequences dominated, though some public TCRs recurred in many donors. The tendency of first-cohort TCR clusters to co-occur in the 90 to 150 validation repertoires emerged from a later analysis.

As to this clone: Its specificity is unknown.

The data were produced by immunoSEQ multiplex PCR, yet TCRdb's version contains in-frame clones alone and is incomplete. The data contain about 88,000 clones, 84% of them singletons. This CDR3 region has 15 residues. CDR1 and CDR2 (germline): MNHNY, SVGAGI (reference sequence). J was trimmed by 6 bases and V by 2 bases; bases with no gene match: 7. The chain uses TRBV6-6 and TRBJ2-7, with 10 bases aligning to TRBD2. The receptor was isolated from a woman aged 18-29 years in good health and CMV-seropositive. Sequencing was carried out using PBMCs. The CDR3 spells CASSYRERGGPEQYF. DNA for the CDR3: TGTGCCAGCAGTTACAGGGAGCGGGGGGGTCCCGAGCAGTACTTC.